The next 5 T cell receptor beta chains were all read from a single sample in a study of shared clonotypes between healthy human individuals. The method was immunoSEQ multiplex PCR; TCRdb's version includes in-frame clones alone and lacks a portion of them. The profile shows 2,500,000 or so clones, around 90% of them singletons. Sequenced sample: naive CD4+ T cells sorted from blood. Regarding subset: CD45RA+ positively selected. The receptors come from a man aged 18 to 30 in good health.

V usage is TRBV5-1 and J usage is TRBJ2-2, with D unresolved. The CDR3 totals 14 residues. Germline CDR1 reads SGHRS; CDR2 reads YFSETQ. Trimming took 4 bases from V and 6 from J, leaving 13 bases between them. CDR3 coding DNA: TGCGCCAGCAGCCACATGAGTACCTCCGGGGAGCTGTTTTTT. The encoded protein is CASSHMSTSGELFF. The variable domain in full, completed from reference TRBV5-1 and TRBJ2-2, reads KAGVTQTPRYLIKTRGQQVTLSCSPISGHRSVSWYQQTPGQGLQFLFEYFSETQRNKGNFPGRFSGRQFSNSRSEMNVSTLELGDSALYLCASSHMSTSGELFFGEGSRLTVL.

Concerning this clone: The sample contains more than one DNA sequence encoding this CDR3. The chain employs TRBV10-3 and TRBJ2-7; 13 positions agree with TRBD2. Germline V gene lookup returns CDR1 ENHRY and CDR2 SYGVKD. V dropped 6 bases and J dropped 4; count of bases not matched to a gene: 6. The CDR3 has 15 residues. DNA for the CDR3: TGTGCCATCAGATCCGGGACTAGCGGGATTTACGAGCAGTACTTC. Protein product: CAIRSGTSGIYEQYF.

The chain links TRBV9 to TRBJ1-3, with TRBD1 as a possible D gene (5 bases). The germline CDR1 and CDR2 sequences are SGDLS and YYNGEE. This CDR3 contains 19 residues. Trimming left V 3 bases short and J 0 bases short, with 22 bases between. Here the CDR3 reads CASSDSILRDSSSGNTIYF. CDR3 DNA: TGTGCCAGCAGCGATTCCATACTGCGGGACTCAAGCTCTGGAAACACCATATATTTT.

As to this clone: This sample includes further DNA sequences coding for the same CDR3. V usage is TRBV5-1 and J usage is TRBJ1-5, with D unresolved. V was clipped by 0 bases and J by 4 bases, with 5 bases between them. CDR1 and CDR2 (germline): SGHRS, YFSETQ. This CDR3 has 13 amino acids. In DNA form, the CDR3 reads TGCGCCAGCAGCTTGGCCGGGAATCAGCCCCAGCATTTT. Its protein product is CASSLAGNQPQHF.

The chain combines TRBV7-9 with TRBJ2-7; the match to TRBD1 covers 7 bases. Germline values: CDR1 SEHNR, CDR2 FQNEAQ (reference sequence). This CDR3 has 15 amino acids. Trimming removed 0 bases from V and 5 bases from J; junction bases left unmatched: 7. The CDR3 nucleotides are TGTGCCAGCAGCTTAGCGGGTCGACAGGGCAACGAGCAGTACTTC. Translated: CASSLAGRQGNEQYF. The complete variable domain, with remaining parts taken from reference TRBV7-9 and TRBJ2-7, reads DTGVSQNPRHKITKRGQNVTFRCDPISEHNRLYWYRQTLGQGPEFLTYFQNEAQLEKSRLLSDRFSAERPKGSFSTLEIQRTEQGDSAMYLCASSLAGRQGNEQYFGPGTRLTVT.